These 14 T cell receptor beta chains were sequenced from one sample in a study of a mutant IDH1 vaccine in newly diagnosed glioma. The repertoire was sequenced with immunoSEQ multiplex PCR; TCRdb's copy has only in-frame clones and lacks some. In the table there are under 150,000 clones, roughly 90% of which are singletons. The time point here: week 11, during vaccination. A single vaccine dose contained 300 ug of mutant IDH1 20-mer peptide, and topical imiquimod was used with it. Their specific antigens are unknown. Sequenced material: PBMCs, taken from a glioma patient whose treatment included an IDH1 peptide vaccine. The receptor set was obtained from a woman in her forties or fifties with glioma.

The rearrangement joins TRBV5-1 to TRBJ1-1, with TRBD1 matching 7 bases. The CDR3 is 16 residues long. Unmatched junction bases numbered 8, after V lost 3 bases and J lost 0 bases. Germline CDR1 reads SGHRS; CDR2 reads YFSETQ. CDR3 nucleotide sequence: TGCGCCAGCAGCTACCGGGACAGCGTAATGAACACTGAAGCTTTCTTT. Residues: CASSYRDSVMNTEAFF.

J is TRBJ1-3 and V is TRBV27; D might be TRBD1 (6 bases). The ends were cut back, 5 bases at V and 4 bases at J, with 15 bases in the middle. Germline V gene data show CDR1 as MNHEY and CDR2 as SMNVEV (reference sequence). The CDR3 sequence is 15 residues long. The DNA of the CDR3 is TGTGCCAGCAGTGCCCGGGGGCATTCAGGAAACACCATATATTTT. Amino acid sequence: CASSARGHSGNTIYF.

The CDR3 sequence is CASSLSYGYTF. The CDR3 DNA is TGTGCCAGCAGTTTGAGCTATGGCTACACCTTC. The gene calls are TRBV28 and TRBJ1-2; no clear D gene. The CDR3 runs 11 residues. CDR1 MDHEN and CDR2 SYDVKM come from the germline V gene. V was clipped by 3 bases and J by 4 bases, with 3 bases between them.

The chain joins TRBV27 to TRBJ2-3; 10 bases line up with TRBD2. CDR1 and CDR2 from the germline V gene are MNHEY and SMNVEV (reference sequence). This CDR3 has 19 residues. J lost 0 bases, V lost 0 bases, and 9 bases had no gene match. The CDR3 DNA reads TGTGCCAGCAGTTTATCGGTACTAGCGGGAATACTTAGCACAGATACGCAGTATTTT. Translating it yields CASSLSVLAGILSTDTQYF.

The V gene is TRBV5-1, the J gene TRBJ2-5, with D tentatively TRBD1 (6 bases). Trimming removed 4 bases at V and 4 bases at J, with 17 bases between. CDR3 length: 15 residues. Germline CDR1 SGHRS, CDR2 YFSETQ. As DNA, the CDR3 is TGCGCCAGCAGCCCATATGACAGGCTAGGAGAGACCCAGTACTTC. It is translated as CASSPYDRLGETQYF.

The CDR3 is CATTMGAGEKLFF. CDR3 DNA sequence: TGTGCCACGACGATGGGGGCGGGGGAAAAACTGTTTTTT. The chain uses TRBV19 and TRBJ1-4, with TRBD1 as a possible D gene (6 bases). V lost 10 bases and J lost 8, with 17 bases in between. Germline lookup yields CDR1 LNHDA and CDR2 SQIVND (reference sequence). The CDR3 is 13 amino acids. The full variable domain, its missing parts supplied by reference TRBV19 and TRBJ1-4, is DGGITQSPKYLFRKEGQNVTLSCEQNLNHDAMYWYRQDPGQGLRLIYYSQIVNDFQKGDIAEGYSVSREKKESFPLTVTSAQKNPTAFYLCATTMGAGEKLFFGSGTQLSVL.

The V and J genes are TRBV5-1 and TRBJ2-7, with D unclear. The CDR3 covers 14 residues. Germline CDR1 SGHRS, CDR2 YFSETQ. The germline V and J ends were trimmed by 0 bases and 4 bases, with 11 bases remaining between them. The CDR3 reads CASSLAASSYEQYF. Here the CDR3 DNA reads TGCGCCAGCAGCTTGGCGGCTAGTAGTTACGAGCAGTACTTC.

CDR3 sequence (DNA): TGTGCCAGCAGTTACGTGGGGGAGCAGTACTTC. Translated: CASSYVGEQYF. This sequence joins TRBV6-6 and TRBJ2-7; D not resolved. V lost 2 bases and J 7 bases, leaving 6 bases between the germline ends. CDR1 MNHNY and CDR2 SVGAGI come from the germline V gene (reference sequence). This CDR3 region has 11 residues.

The chain carries TRBV28 and TRBJ1-4; TRBD1 is a possible D gene (6 bases). This CDR3 is 15 amino acids long. CDR1 MDHEN and CDR2 SYDVKM come from the germline V gene. The V and J ends lost 6 bases and 4 bases respectively, with 15 bases between them. The CDR3 DNA reads TGTGCCAGCAGCGTAACAGGGTCAGATAATGAAAAACTGTTTTTT. Its translation: CASSVTGSDNEKLFF.

V gene TRBV28 combines with J gene TRBJ1-5, with a tentative D call TRBD1 (5 bases). Trimming left V 2 bases short and J 0 bases short, with 8 bases between. Germline V CDR1 and CDR2: MDHEN, SYDVKM. This CDR3 is built from 15 residues. The CDR3 nucleotides are TGTGCCAGCAGTTTACAGGGAAATAGCAATCAGCCCCAGCATTTT. It encodes CASSLQGNSNQPQHF.

The J gene is TRBJ2-7, the V gene TRBV20-1, with D possibly being TRBD1 or TRBD2 (5 bases each). The CDR3 contains 11 residues. Trimming cost V 7 bases and J 1 base, with 8 bases left between them. Per the germline V gene, CDR1 is DFQATT and CDR2 is SNEGSKA (reference sequence). CDR3: CSVWGSYEQYF. In DNA form, the CDR3 reads TGCAGTGTATGGGGGTCCTACGAGCAGTACTTC.

J is TRBJ2-3 and V is TRBV11-2; D perhaps matches TRBD2 (6 bases). This CDR3 comprises 19 residues. V dropped 2 bases and J dropped 1 base, with 22 bases sitting between them. Germline V gives CDR1 SGHAT, CDR2 FQNNGV. DNA of the CDR3: TGTGCCAGCAGCTTACCCCGGACACCTCGGGGAGGACGCACAGATACGCAGTATTTT. Its translation: CASSLPRTPRGGRTDTQYF.

This clone was recorded only once. The chain combines TRBV7-2 with TRBJ2-4; TRBD2 aligns across 10 bases. The V gene end was trimmed by 4 bases and the J gene end by 7 bases; junction bases not matched to a gene: 7. Germline assignment: CDR1 SGHTA and CDR2 FQGNSA. The CDR3 has 15 amino acids. CDR3 protein: CASSSLAGVGNIQYF. DNA of the CDR3: TGTGCCAGCAGCTCGCTAGCGGGAGTTGGCAACATTCAGTACTTC. Drawing the rest from reference TRBV7-2 and TRBJ2-4, the complete variable domain is GAGVSQSPSNKVTEKGKDVELRCDPISGHTALYWYRQSLGQGLEFLIYFQGNSAPDKSGLPSDRFSAERTGGSVSTLTIQRTQQEDSAVYLCASSSLAGVGNIQYFGAGTRLSVL.

The count of this clone is one. This sequence joins TRBV5-1 and TRBJ2-2; 15 nucleotides match TRBD2. Looked up from germline, CDR1 is SGHRS and CDR2 is YFSETQ. The CDR3 sequence is 19 residues long. V lost 4 bases and J lost 3; bases outside the gene matches: 10. The CDR3 DNA reads TGCGCCAGCAGCGTAACCGGACTAGCGGGAGGGAGGGACACCGGGGAGCTGTTTTTT. Translation: CASSVTGLAGGRDTGELFF.